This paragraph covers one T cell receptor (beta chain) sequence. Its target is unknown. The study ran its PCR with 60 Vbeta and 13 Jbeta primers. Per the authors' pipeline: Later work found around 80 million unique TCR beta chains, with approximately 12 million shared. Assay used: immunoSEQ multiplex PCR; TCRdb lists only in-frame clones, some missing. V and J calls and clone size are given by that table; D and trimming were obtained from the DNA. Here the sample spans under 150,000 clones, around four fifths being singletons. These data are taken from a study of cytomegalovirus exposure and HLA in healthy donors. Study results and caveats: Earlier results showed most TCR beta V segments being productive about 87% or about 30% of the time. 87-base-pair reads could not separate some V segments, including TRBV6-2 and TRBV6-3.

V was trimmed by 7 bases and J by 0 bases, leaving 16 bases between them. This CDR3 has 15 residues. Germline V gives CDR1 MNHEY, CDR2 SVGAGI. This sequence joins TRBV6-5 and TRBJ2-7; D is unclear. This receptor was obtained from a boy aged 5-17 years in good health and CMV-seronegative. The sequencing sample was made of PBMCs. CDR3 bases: TGTGCCAGCACCCCCAGCTTCCGGAGCTCCTACGAGCAGTACTTC. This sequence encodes CASTPSFRSSYEQYF.